The entry below describes one T cell receptor (beta chain). The antigen is not known. Using immunoSEQ multiplex PCR, the repertoire was profiled, and TCRdb retains in-frame clones only, with some absent. The sample records 50,000 to 75,000 clones, more than 75% being singletons. The data were obtained in a study of identifying expanded T cells in peripheral blood. Whole-study findings and limits: Across healthy donors, higher total template counts meant significantly greater approximately two-week count variance.

This CDR3 has 12 residues. Germline V gene sequence: CDR1 MNHNS, CDR2 SASEGT. V dropped 6 bases and J dropped 6 bases, with 12 bases sitting between them. Sequencing was carried out using blood. The chain has TRBV6-1 and TRBJ2-7; D call uncertain. This clonotype was obtained from a person aged 18 to 69 in good health. Here the CDR3 DNA reads TGTGCCAGCAGCCCCCCTTTCTCCGAGCAGTACTTC. This codes for CASSPPFSEQYF.